These T cell receptor beta chains were read from a single sample in a study of shared clonotypes between healthy human individuals. The repertoire was sequenced with immunoSEQ multiplex PCR; TCRdb's copy has only in-frame clones and lacks some. The table has 550,000 to 800,000 clones, around 67% seen once; the top ten hold approximately 1.8%. Specimen: memory CD4+ T cells sorted from blood. These receptors were taken from a woman aged 25 to 39 in good health. Each CDR3 is given without its conserved first and last residue. A row's size may be missing; if present it is once, few, many or a size class.

V gene: TRBV25-1; clone size: few; J gene: TRBJ1-1; CDR3 protein: ASSEVAVGTEAF
V gene: TRBV6-4; clone size: -; J gene: TRBJ2-3; CDR3 protein: ASSEGISGGLTDTQY
V gene: TRBV28; clone size: -; J gene: TRBJ2-5; CDR3 protein: ATRMQGSGVETQY
V gene: TRBV19; clone size: -; J gene: TRBJ1-4; CDR3 protein: ASAPDDEKLF
V gene: TRBV7-2; clone size: few; J gene: TRBJ2-3; CDR3 protein: ASSLAQLAGALNTQY
V gene: TRBV18; clone size: -; J gene: TRBJ2-5; CDR3 protein: ASVPTSQETQY
V gene: TRBV6-5; clone size: -; J gene: TRBJ2-1; CDR3 protein: ASSYGVHNEQF
V gene: TRBV1; clone size: -; J gene: TRBJ2-5; CDR3 protein: TSSQGLAGGPYKQY
V gene: TRBV5-4; clone size: -; J gene: TRBJ2-7; CDR3 protein: ASSPQGLAGDEQY
V gene: TRBV6-5; clone size: few; J gene: TRBJ2-7; CDR3 protein: ASSSRPEWDYEQY
V gene: TRBV6-1; clone size: -; J gene: TRBJ1-2; CDR3 protein: ASTLGQGYGYT
V gene: TRBV18; clone size: -; J gene: TRBJ2-1; CDR3 protein: ASSPPPGTSGRGFYNEQF
V gene: TRBV19; clone size: -; J gene: TRBJ2-1; CDR3 protein: ASSILLRVDEQF
V gene: TRBV5-5; clone size: -; J gene: TRBJ1-3; CDR3 protein: ASSFGSSGNTIY
V gene: TRBV30; clone size: -; J gene: TRBJ1-2; CDR3 protein: AWSVVLFRTGLRVGYT
V gene: TRBV5-1; clone size: -; J gene: TRBJ2-2; CDR3 protein: ASSSSGNTGELF
V gene: TRBV10-3; clone size: -; J gene: TRBJ2-5; CDR3 protein: AIRTVGGSWYQETQY
V gene: TRBV20-1; clone size: few; J gene: TRBJ2-7; CDR3 protein: SARGPYEQY
V gene: TRBV29-1; clone size: -; J gene: TRBJ2-7; CDR3 protein: SVPGQGIYEQY
V gene: TRBV28; clone size: few; J gene: TRBJ1-2; CDR3 protein: ASGTGVLRSYGYT
V gene: TRBV9; clone size: few; J gene: TRBJ1-1; CDR3 protein: ASSSSVAGVKAF
V gene: TRBV9; clone size: -; J gene: TRBJ2-7; CDR3 protein: ASSALTFGRSEQY
V gene: TRBV28; clone size: -; J gene: TRBJ1-1; CDR3 protein: ASSSPQGAHTEAF
V gene: TRBV12-2; clone size: many; J gene: TRBJ2-1; CDR3 protein: ASRRIVGLAREF
V gene: TRBV14; clone size: few; J gene: TRBJ2-1; CDR3 protein: ASSQVGGDRYNEQF
V gene: TRBV11-2; clone size: -; J gene: TRBJ2-3; CDR3 protein: ASSSLPATGVQDTQY
V gene: TRBV7-9; clone size: -; J gene: TRBJ2-6; CDR3 protein: ASSLGQTISSGANVLT
V gene: TRBV5-4; clone size: -; J gene: TRBJ1-2; CDR3 protein: ASSRGQGKLDYGYT
V gene: TRBV29-1; clone size: -; J gene: TRBJ1-1; CDR3 protein: SVERRLNTEAF
V gene: TRBV19; clone size: -; J gene: TRBJ1-5; CDR3 protein: ASSRDTKINQPQH
V gene: TRBV5-1; clone size: once; J gene: TRBJ2-7; CDR3 protein: ASSLAPGQNYEQY
V gene: TRBV5-1; clone size: -; J gene: TRBJ2-1; CDR3 protein: ASSLEPSRQF
V gene: TRBV29-1; clone size: -; J gene: TRBJ2-1; CDR3 protein: SVEGAGGSEISYNEQF
V gene: TRBV5-1; clone size: -; J gene: TRBJ1-2; CDR3 protein: ASSAGQDRGGYT
V gene: TRBV29-1; clone size: -; J gene: TRBJ1-2; CDR3 protein: SVEGAAGEYYGYT
V gene: TRBV6-5; clone size: -; J gene: TRBJ2-7; CDR3 protein: ASISRDRAYEQY
V gene: TRBV5-6; clone size: -; J gene: TRBJ2-2; CDR3 protein: ASSFTGTWNTGELF
V gene: TRBV29-1; clone size: few; J gene: TRBJ1-5; CDR3 protein: SAVTGTNQPQH
V gene: TRBV6-1; clone size: -; J gene: TRBJ2-5; CDR3 protein: ASRGGGALQETQY
V gene: TRBV7-3; clone size: few; J gene: TRBJ2-1; CDR3 protein: ASSSDPTGNEQF
V gene: TRBV28; clone size: -; J gene: TRBJ1-3; CDR3 protein: ASTRDRNSGNTIY
V gene: TRBV25-1; clone size: once; J gene: TRBJ2-7; CDR3 protein: ASSETRDQLYEQY